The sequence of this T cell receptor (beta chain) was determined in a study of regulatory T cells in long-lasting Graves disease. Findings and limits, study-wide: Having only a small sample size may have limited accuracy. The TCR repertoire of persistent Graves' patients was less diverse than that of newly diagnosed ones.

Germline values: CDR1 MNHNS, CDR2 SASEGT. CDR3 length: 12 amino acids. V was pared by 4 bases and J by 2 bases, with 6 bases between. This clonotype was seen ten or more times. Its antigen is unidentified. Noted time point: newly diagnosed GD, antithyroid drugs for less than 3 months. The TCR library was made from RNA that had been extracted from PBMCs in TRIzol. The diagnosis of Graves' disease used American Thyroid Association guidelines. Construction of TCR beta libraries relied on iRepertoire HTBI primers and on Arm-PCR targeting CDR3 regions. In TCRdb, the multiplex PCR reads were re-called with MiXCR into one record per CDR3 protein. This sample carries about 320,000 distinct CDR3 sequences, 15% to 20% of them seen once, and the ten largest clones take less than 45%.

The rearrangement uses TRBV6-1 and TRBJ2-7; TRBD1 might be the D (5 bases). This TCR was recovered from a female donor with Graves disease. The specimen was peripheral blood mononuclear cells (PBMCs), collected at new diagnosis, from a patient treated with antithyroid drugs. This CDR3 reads CASSGRAYEQYF. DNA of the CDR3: TGTGCCAGCAGTGGCAGGGCCTACGAGCAGTACTTC.